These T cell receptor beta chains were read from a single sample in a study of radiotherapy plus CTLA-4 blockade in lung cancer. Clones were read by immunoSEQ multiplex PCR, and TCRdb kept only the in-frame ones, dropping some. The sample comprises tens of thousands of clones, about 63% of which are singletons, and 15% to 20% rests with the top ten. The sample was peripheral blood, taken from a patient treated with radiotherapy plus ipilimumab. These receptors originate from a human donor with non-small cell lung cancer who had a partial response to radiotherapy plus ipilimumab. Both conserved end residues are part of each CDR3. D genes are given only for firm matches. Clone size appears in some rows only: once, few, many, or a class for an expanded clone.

CDR3: CASSPGGQGQTGELFF
DNA: TGCGCCAGCAGCCCGGGGGGACAGGGCCAAACCGGGGAGCTGTTTTTT
D: TRBD1
size: NA
V: TRBV5-1
J: TRBJ2-2

CDR3: CASSPTRGRGYYEQYF
DNA: TGTGCCAGCAGTCCCACCAGGGGAAGGGGGTACTACGAGCAGTACTTC
D: NA
size: NA
V: TRBV28
J: TRBJ2-7

CDR3: CASSYAGEGYEQYF
DNA: TGTGCCAGCAGTTATGCCGGGGAGGGCTACGAGCAGTACTTC
D: TRBD2
size: NA
V: TRBV6-5
J: TRBJ2-7

CDR3: CASSLTGQGGKAYEQYF
DNA: TGTGCCAGCAGTTTAACGGGACAGGGGGGAAAAGCCTACGAGCAGTACTTC
D: TRBD1
size: NA
V: TRBV28
J: TRBJ2-7

CDR3: CASSLAGGSTDTQYF
DNA: TGTGCCAGCTCCCTTGCGGGGGGGAGCACAGATACGCAGTATTTT
D: TRBD2
size: NA
V: TRBV18
J: TRBJ2-3

CDR3: CASRPGIQGPLFF
DNA: TGTGCCAGCAGGCCCGGGATACAGGGACCGCTGTTTTTT
D: NA
size: once
V: TRBV2
J: TRBJ2-2

CDR3: CASSLSGRNEQFF
DNA: TGTGCCAGCAGCTTGAGCGGAAGGAATGAGCAGTTCTTC
D: NA
size: few
V: TRBV7-2
J: TRBJ2-1

CDR3: CASSGQGANSAFF
DNA: TGTGCCAGCAGCGGACAGGGGGCGAATTCTGCTTTCTTT
D: TRBD1
size: NA
V: TRBV6-6
J: TRBJ1-1

CDR3: CASRSIAGGWNEQFF
DNA: TGTGCCAGCAGATCGATAGCGGGAGGGTGGAACGAGCAGTTCTTC
D: TRBD2
size: NA
V: TRBV27
J: TRBJ2-1

CDR3: CASSPGTGSMETQYF
DNA: TGTGCCAGCAGCCCCGGGACAGGGTCTATGGAGACCCAGTACTTC
D: TRBD1
size: few
V: TRBV7-3
J: TRBJ2-5

CDR3: CASSQDPLANSPLHF
DNA: TGCGCCAGCAGCCAAGATCCATTGGCTAATTCACCCCTCCACTTT
D: NA
size: NA
V: TRBV4-1
J: TRBJ1-6

CDR3: CASSGAGGNTGELFF
DNA: TGTGCCAGCAGTGGGGCGGGGGGGAACACCGGGGAGCTGTTTTTT
D: TRBD2
size: once
V: TRBV27
J: TRBJ2-2

CDR3: CASSRTGQGVANTGELFF
DNA: TGTGCCAGCAGTCGAACTGGACAGGGGGTCGCGAACACCGGGGAGCTGTTTTTT
D: TRBD1
size: NA
V: TRBV2
J: TRBJ2-2

CDR3: CASRPTGDNSPLHF
DNA: TGTGCCAGCAGACCGACAGGGGACAATTCACCCCTCCACTTT
D: TRBD1
size: NA
V: TRBV6-5
J: TRBJ1-6

CDR3: CASSEVGGVGEQYF
DNA: TGTGCCAGCAGTGAAGTGGGGGGGGTGGGCGAGCAGTACTTC
D: TRBD2
size: NA
V: TRBV6-1
J: TRBJ2-7

CDR3: CAIKGQGSSGANVLTF
DNA: TGTGCCATCAAGGGACAGGGGAGCTCTGGGGCCAACGTCCTGACTTTC
D: TRBD1
size: medium-sized
V: TRBV10-3
J: TRBJ2-6

CDR3: CASSRSQAHQETQYF
DNA: TGCGCCAGCAGCCGCTCGCAGGCCCACCAAGAGACCCAGTACTTC
D: NA
size: NA
V: TRBV5-1
J: TRBJ2-5

CDR3: CSVVESSYEQYF
DNA: TGCAGCGTTGTAGAGAGCTCCTACGAGCAGTACTTC
D: NA
size: few
V: TRBV29-1
J: TRBJ2-7

CDR3: CASSLIGYNEQFF
DNA: TGTGCCAGCAGCTTGATCGGGTACAATGAGCAGTTCTTC
D: NA
size: NA
V: TRBV5-8
J: TRBJ2-1

CDR3: CARPGLAGHDSYEQYF
DNA: TGTGCCCGACCGGGACTAGCGGGGCACGATTCCTACGAGCAGTACTTC
D: TRBD2
size: few
V: TRBV5-6
J: TRBJ2-7

CDR3: CASSLEASGGLTDTQYF
DNA: TGCGCCAGCAGCTTGGAAGCTAGCGGGGGACTGACAGATACGCAGTATTTT
D: TRBD2
size: NA
V: TRBV5-1
J: TRBJ2-3

CDR3: CASSLGRGTPRSGNTIYF
DNA: TGCGCCAGCAGCTTGGGCAGGGGGACCCCTCGCTCTGGAAACACCATATATTTT
D: TRBD1
size: NA
V: TRBV5-1
J: TRBJ1-3

CDR3: CASSFETGGVEETQYF
DNA: TGTGCCAGCAGTTTCGAGACAGGGGGGGTGGAAGAGACCCAGTACTTC
D: TRBD1
size: NA
V: TRBV28
J: TRBJ2-5

CDR3: CASSLQSTSGGGLKTYEQYF
DNA: TGTGCCAGCAGCCTTCAATCGACTAGCGGGGGGGGCCTGAAAACCTACGAGCAGTACTTC
D: TRBD2
size: NA
V: TRBV4-2
J: TRBJ2-7

CDR3: CASSRGLGQGSNYEQYF
DNA: TGTGCCAGCTCACGGGGATTGGGGCAAGGTAGTAACTACGAGCAGTACTTC
D: NA
size: once
V: TRBV18
J: TRBJ2-7

CDR3: CASSLSHGAYEQYF
DNA: TGTGCCAGCAGTTTGTCCCACGGAGCCTACGAGCAGTACTTC
D: NA
size: NA
V: TRBV27
J: TRBJ2-7

CDR3: CASSLIIYEQYF
DNA: TGTGCCAGCAGTCTAATAATATACGAGCAGTACTTC
D: NA
size: NA
V: TRBV2
J: TRBJ2-7

CDR3: CASLMGQGREKLFF
DNA: TGTGCCAGCCTCATGGGACAGGGGAGGGAAAAACTGTTTTTT
D: TRBD1
size: NA
V: TRBV6-5
J: TRBJ1-4

CDR3: CASSPDTGQRLYEQYF
DNA: TGTGCCAGCTCACCAGACACCGGACAGAGACTCTACGAGCAGTACTTC
D: NA
size: NA
V: TRBV18
J: TRBJ2-7